This T cell receptor beta chain was sequenced in a study of OX40 agonist ivuxolimab in advanced cancers. Study at large: Ivuxolimab doses were 0.01, 0.1, 0.3, 1.5, 3 or 10 mg/kg every 2 weeks. Study-wide points: Clonal expansion by week 6 occurred in CD4+ and CD8+ blood T cells (at 0.1 to 3.0 mg/kg). Normalized T-cell clonal expansion was also low in some nonresponders.

Deletions cut 3 bases from V and 1 base from J, with 12 bases between. The CDR3 totals 14 residues. The germline CDR1 and CDR2 sequences are GTSNPN and SVGIG (reference sequence). Here immunoSEQ multiplex PCR was the method, and the copy in TCRdb shows in-frame clones only, minus some. This table has under 20,000 clones, roughly 86% appearing once. Concerning this clone: Its target is unknown.

The TCR was taken from an adult with an advanced solid tumor such as melanoma, head and neck, liver or kidney cancer. The genes are TRBV30 and TRBJ1-1, with D unclear. Sequenced material: CD4+ or CD8+ T cells sorted from blood, taken in a trial of the OX40 agonist ivuxolimab. The CDR3 sequence: CAWSVGVSNTEAFF. Written as DNA, the CDR3 is TGTGCCTGGAGCGTCGGGGTTTCGAACACTGAAGCTTTCTTT.